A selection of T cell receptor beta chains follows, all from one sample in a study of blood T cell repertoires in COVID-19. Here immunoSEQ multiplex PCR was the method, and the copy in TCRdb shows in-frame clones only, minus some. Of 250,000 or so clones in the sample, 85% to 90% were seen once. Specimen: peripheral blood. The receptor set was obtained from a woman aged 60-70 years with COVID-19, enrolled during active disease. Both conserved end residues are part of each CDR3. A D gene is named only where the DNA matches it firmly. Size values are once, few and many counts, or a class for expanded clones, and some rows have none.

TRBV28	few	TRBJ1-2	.	TGTGCCAGCAGTTTATACCCCAGCGGAGGGGCTGGCTACACCTTC	CASSLYPSGGAGYTF
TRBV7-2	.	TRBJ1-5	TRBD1	TGTGCCAGCAGCTTGTTTGGGACAGGGGGCAATCAGCCCCAGCATTTT	CASSLFGTGGNQPQHF
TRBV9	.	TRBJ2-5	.	TGTGCCAGCAGCAGAGGAGAGTACCAAGAGACCCAGTACTTC	CASSRGEYQETQYF
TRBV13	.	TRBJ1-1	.	TGTGCCAGCAGCGAACAGGGTCACACTGAAGCTTTCTTT	CASSEQGHTEAFF
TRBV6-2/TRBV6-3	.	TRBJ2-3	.	TGTGCCAGCAGTTACTCGGATAGGCAGGATGGTGGTGCAGATACGCAGTATTTT	CASSYSDRQDGGADTQYF
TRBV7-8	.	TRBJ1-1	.	TGTGCCAGCAGCTTAAATCGGGGGGGGCAACAGGGATCTCAAGGGACTGAAGCTTTCTTT	CASSLNRGGQQGSQGTEAFF
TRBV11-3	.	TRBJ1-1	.	TGTGCCAGCAGCTTGACAGGGAACACTGAAGCTTTCTTT	CASSLTGNTEAFF
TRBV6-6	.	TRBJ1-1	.	TGTGCCAGCAGCCACGTCGGGGGGCGGAAGAACACTGAAGCTTTCTTT	CASSHVGGRKNTEAFF
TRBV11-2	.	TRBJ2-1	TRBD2	TGTGCCAGCAGCTTCTTGACTAGCGGGGACATCGAGCAGTTCTTC	CASSFLTSGDIEQFF
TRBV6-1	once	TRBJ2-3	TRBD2	TGTGCCAGCAGTGCCCGGGGGGGGCTAGCGGGGTTTACAGATACGCAGTATTTT	CASSARGGLAGFTDTQYF
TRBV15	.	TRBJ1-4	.	TGTGCCACCAGCAGAGTATCCGGGACAAGGTTTTTT	CATSRVSGTRFF
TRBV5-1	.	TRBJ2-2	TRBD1	TGCGCCAGCAGCCTCTTACCGGGACAGAGGGCCGGGGAGCTGTTTTTT	CASSLLPGQRAGELFF
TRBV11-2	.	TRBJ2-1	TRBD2	TGTGCCAGCAGCTTAGCTTGGCGGGGGGCTACTAATGAGCAGTTCTTC	CASSLAWRGATNEQFF
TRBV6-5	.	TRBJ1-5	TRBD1	TGTGCCACCCAGAGGGACAGAACCAATCAGCCCCAGCATTTT	CATQRDRTNQPQHF